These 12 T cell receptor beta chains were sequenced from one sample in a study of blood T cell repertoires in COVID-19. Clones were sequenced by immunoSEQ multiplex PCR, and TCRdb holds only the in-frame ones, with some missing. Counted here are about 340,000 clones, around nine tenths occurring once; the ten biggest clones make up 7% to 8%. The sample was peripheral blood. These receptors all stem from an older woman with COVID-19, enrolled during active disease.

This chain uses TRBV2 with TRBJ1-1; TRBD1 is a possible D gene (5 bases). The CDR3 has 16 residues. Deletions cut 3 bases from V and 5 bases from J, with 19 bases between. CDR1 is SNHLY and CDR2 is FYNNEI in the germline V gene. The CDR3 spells CASSEFTGGTSTEAFF. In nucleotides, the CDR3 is TGTGCCAGCAGTGAGTTTACAGGTGGGACTTCGACTGAAGCTTTCTTT.

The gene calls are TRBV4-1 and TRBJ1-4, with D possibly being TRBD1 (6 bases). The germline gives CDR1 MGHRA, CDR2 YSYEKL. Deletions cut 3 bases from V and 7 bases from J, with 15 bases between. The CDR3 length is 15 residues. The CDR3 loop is CASSQGQGGSEKLFF. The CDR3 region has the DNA TGCGCCAGCAGCCAGGGCCAAGGGGGATCTGAAAAACTGTTTTTT.

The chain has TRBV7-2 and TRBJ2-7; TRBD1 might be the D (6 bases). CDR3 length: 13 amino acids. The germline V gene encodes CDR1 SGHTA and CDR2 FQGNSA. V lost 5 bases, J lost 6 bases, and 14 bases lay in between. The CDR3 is CASSGSLRGEQYF. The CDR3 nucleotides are TGTGCCAGCAGCGGATCCCTCAGGGGCGAGCAGTACTTC.

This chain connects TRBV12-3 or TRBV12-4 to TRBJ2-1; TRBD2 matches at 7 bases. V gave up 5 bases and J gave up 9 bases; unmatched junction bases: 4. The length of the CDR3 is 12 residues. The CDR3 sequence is CASSPGGIEQFF. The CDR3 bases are TGTGCCAGCAGTCCCGGGGGGATTGAGCAGTTCTTC.

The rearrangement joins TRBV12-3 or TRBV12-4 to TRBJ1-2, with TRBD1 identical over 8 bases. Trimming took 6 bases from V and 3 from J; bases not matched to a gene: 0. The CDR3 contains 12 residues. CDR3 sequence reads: CASRTGDYGYTF. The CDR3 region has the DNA TGTGCCAGCAGGACAGGGGACTATGGCTACACCTTC.

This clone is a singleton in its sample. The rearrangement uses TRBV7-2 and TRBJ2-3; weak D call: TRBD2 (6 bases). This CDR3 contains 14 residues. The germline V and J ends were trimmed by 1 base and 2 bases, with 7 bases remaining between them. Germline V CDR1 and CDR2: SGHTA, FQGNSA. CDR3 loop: CASSLEGLTDTQYF. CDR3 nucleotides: TGTGCCAGCAGCTTAGAGGGACTCACAGATACGCAGTATTTT.

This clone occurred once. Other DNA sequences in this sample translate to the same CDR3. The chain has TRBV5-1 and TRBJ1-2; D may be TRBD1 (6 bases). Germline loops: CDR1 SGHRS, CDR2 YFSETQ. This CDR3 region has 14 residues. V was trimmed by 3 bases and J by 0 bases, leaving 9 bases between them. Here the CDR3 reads CASSSQGSNYGYTF. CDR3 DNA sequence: TGCGCCAGCAGCTCACAGGGATCTAACTATGGCTACACCTTC.

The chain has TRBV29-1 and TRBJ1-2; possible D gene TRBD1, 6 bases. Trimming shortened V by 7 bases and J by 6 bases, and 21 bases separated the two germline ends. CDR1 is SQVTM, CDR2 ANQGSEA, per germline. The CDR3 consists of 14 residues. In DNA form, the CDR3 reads TGCAGCGGGTCGCTAGCGGCAGGGGACGATGGCTACACCTTC. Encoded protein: CSGSLAAGDDGYTF.

The chain's CDR3 is CASSFRDRLLNMAGELFF. The CDR3 coding sequence is TGTGCCAGCAGCTTCCGGGACAGGTTATTAAACATGGCCGGGGAGCTGTTTTTT. V and J are TRBV7-6 and TRBJ2-2, with 8 bases that match TRBD1. Germline assignment: CDR1 SGHVS and CDR2 FNYEAQ. The CDR3 length is 18 residues. After removal of 3 bases from V and 6 bases from J, the junction contained 15 bases not matched to a gene. Using reference TRBV7-6 and TRBJ2-2 for the parts outside the CDR3, the full variable domain is GAGVSQSPRYKVTKRGQDVALRCDPISGHVSLYWYRQALGQGPEFLTYFNYEAQQDKSGLPNDRFSAERPEGSISTLTIQRTEQRDSAMYRCASSFRDRLLNMAGELFFGEGSRLTVL.

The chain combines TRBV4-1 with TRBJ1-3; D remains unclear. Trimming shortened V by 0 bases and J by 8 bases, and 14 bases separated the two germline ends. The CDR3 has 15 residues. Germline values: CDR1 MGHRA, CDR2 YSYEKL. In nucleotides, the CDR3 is TGCGCCAGCAGCCAAGATCGGCGCGGCGGGGACACCATATATTTT. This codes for CASSQDRRGGDTIYF.

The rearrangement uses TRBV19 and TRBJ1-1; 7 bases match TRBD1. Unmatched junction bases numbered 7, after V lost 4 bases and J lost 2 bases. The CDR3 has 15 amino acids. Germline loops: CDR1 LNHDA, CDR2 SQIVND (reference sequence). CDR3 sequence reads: CASSTTGTANTEAFF. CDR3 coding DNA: TGTGCCAGTAGTACCACCGGGACAGCTAACACTGAAGCTTTCTTT.

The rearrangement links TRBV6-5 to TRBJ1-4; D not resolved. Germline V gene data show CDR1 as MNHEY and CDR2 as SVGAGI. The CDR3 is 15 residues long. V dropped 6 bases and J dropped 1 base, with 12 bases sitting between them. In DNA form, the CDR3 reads TGTGCCAGCAGCCCCTGGGGAGAAACTAATGAAAAACTGTTTTTT. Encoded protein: CASSPWGETNEKLFF.